A selection of T cell receptor beta chains follows, all from one sample in a study of cytomegalovirus exposure and HLA in healthy donors. The repertoire was sequenced with immunoSEQ multiplex PCR; TCRdb's copy has only in-frame clones and lacks some. This table holds around 150,000 clones, roughly four fifths found once. The sample consisted of PBMCs. All receptors derive from a man between 25 and 39 years old in good health and CMV-seronegative. Both conserved end residues are part of each CDR3. The order of the fields is V gene, D gene, clone size, J gene, CDR3 protein, CDR3 DNA. The D gene is left open where the match is weak. A row's size may be missing; if present it is once, few, many or a size class.

v_call: TRBV2; d_call: .; clone_size: .; j_call: TRBJ1-5; cdr3_aa: CASSLNRVYSNQPQHF; cdr3_nt: TGTGCCAGCAGTTTGAACAGGGTCTATAGCAATCAGCCCCAGCATTTT
v_call: TRBV2; d_call: .; clone_size: .; j_call: TRBJ2-7; cdr3_aa: CASRWRDLREQYF; cdr3_nt: TGTGCCAGCAGATGGCGGGATTTGCGCGAGCAGTACTTC
v_call: TRBV9; d_call: TRBD1; clone_size: .; j_call: TRBJ1-2; cdr3_aa: CASSIGTEHGYTF; cdr3_nt: TGTGCCAGCAGCATAGGGACAGAACATGGCTACACCTTC
v_call: TRBV7-9; d_call: TRBD2; clone_size: .; j_call: TRBJ2-3; cdr3_aa: CASSSWPSGTTDTQYF; cdr3_nt: TGTGCCAGCAGCTCCTGGCCAAGCGGGACCACAGATACGCAGTATTTT
v_call: TRBV30; d_call: .; clone_size: .; j_call: TRBJ1-5; cdr3_aa: CAWNTGNSQPQHF; cdr3_nt: TGTGCCTGGAACACAGGGAATAGTCAGCCCCAGCATTTT
v_call: TRBV9; d_call: .; clone_size: .; j_call: TRBJ1-1; cdr3_aa: CASSVAAGTEAFF; cdr3_nt: TGTGCCAGCAGCGTAGCGGCAGGGACTGAAGCTTTCTTT
v_call: TRBV19; d_call: .; clone_size: .; j_call: TRBJ2-1; cdr3_aa: CASSNQVQFSYNEQFF; cdr3_nt: TGTGCCAGTAGTAACCAAGTACAGTTTTCCTACAATGAGCAGTTCTTC
v_call: TRBV19; d_call: .; clone_size: .; j_call: TRBJ2-6; cdr3_aa: CAGDRDCLSGANVLTF; cdr3_nt: TGTGCCGGGGACCGGGACTGCCTCTCTGGGGCCAACGTCCTGACTTTC
v_call: TRBV27; d_call: .; clone_size: once; j_call: TRBJ2-2; cdr3_aa: CASSSTRTNTGELFF; cdr3_nt: TGTGCCAGCAGTTCTACCCGAACGAACACCGGGGAGCTGTTTTTT
v_call: TRBV5-1; d_call: TRBD1; clone_size: few; j_call: TRBJ2-7; cdr3_aa: CASSWGTGLGEQYF; cdr3_nt: TGCGCCAGCAGCTGGGGGACAGGGCTCGGCGAGCAGTACTTC
v_call: TRBV5-1; d_call: .; clone_size: .; j_call: TRBJ2-2; cdr3_aa: CASSLEGGSDTGELFF; cdr3_nt: TGCGCCAGCAGCTTGGAGGGCGGGTCTGACACCGGGGAGCTGTTTTTT
v_call: TRBV7-9; d_call: .; clone_size: once; j_call: TRBJ2-5; cdr3_aa: CASRPSNRAVETQYF; cdr3_nt: TGTGCCAGCAGACCGTCAAACAGGGCGGTAGAGACCCAGTACTTC
v_call: TRBV9; d_call: .; clone_size: .; j_call: TRBJ2-1; cdr3_aa: CASSVGSEIYNEQFF; cdr3_nt: TGTGCCAGCAGCGTAGGAAGCGAGATCTACAATGAGCAGTTCTTC
v_call: TRBV5-1; d_call: TRBD2; clone_size: .; j_call: TRBJ2-1; cdr3_aa: CASSLRASGVYNEQFF; cdr3_nt: TGCGCCAGCAGCTTGCGGGCTAGCGGGGTTTACAATGAGCAGTTCTTC
v_call: TRBV11-2; d_call: .; clone_size: .; j_call: TRBJ1-1; cdr3_aa: CASSLRGGPTLNTEAFF; cdr3_nt: TGTGCCAGCAGCTTAAGGGGGGGCCCCACCTTAAACACTGAAGCTTTCTTT
v_call: TRBV5-1; d_call: .; clone_size: .; j_call: TRBJ2-2; cdr3_aa: CASSFEGETGELFF; cdr3_nt: TGCGCCAGCAGCTTTGAGGGCGAGACCGGGGAGCTGTTTTTT
v_call: TRBV2; d_call: TRBD1; clone_size: .; j_call: TRBJ1-1; cdr3_aa: CASSWAGGSYTEAFF; cdr3_nt: TGTGCCAGCAGTTGGGCAGGGGGCTCTTACACTGAAGCTTTCTTT
v_call: TRBV18; d_call: TRBD2; clone_size: .; j_call: TRBJ2-5; cdr3_aa: CASSPPYRTSGSRGETQYF; cdr3_nt: TGTGCCAGCTCACCACCGTATAGGACTAGCGGCTCGCGGGGAGAGACCCAGTACTTC
v_call: TRBV10-3; d_call: .; clone_size: .; j_call: TRBJ2-1; cdr3_aa: CAIRGAWDNEQFF; cdr3_nt: TGTGCCATCAGGGGAGCCTGGGACAATGAGCAGTTCTTC
v_call: TRBV28; d_call: .; clone_size: .; j_call: TRBJ2-5; cdr3_aa: CASSSGLDGRTQYF; cdr3_nt: TGTGCCAGCAGTTCCGGACTGGACGGGCGGACCCAGTACTTC
v_call: TRBV18; d_call: .; clone_size: .; j_call: TRBJ2-7; cdr3_aa: CASSPREGESYEQYF; cdr3_nt: TGTGCCAGCTCACCAAGGGAGGGGGAGTCGTACGAGCAGTACTTC
v_call: TRBV9; d_call: .; clone_size: .; j_call: TRBJ1-5; cdr3_aa: CASSVAGQLNQPQHF; cdr3_nt: TGTGCCAGCAGCGTAGCAGGACAGCTGAATCAGCCCCAGCATTTT
v_call: TRBV7-3; d_call: .; clone_size: .; j_call: TRBJ2-5; cdr3_aa: CASSYIPGNSETQYF; cdr3_nt: TGTGCCAGCAGCTACATACCAGGGAATTCGGAGACCCAGTACTTC
v_call: TRBV27; d_call: TRBD2; clone_size: once; j_call: TRBJ2-1; cdr3_aa: CASSWTSANYNEQFF; cdr3_nt: TGTGCCAGCAGTTGGACTAGCGCGAACTACAATGAGCAGTTCTTC
v_call: TRBV15; d_call: .; clone_size: .; j_call: TRBJ1-1; cdr3_aa: CATSMGARTEAFF; cdr3_nt: TGTGCCACCAGCATGGGGGCGCGCACTGAAGCTTTCTTT
v_call: TRBV28; d_call: TRBD1; clone_size: once; j_call: TRBJ1-5; cdr3_aa: CASSSQGASNQPQHF; cdr3_nt: TGTGCCAGCAGTTCTCAGGGGGCGAGCAATCAGCCCCAGCATTTT
v_call: TRBV28; d_call: TRBD1; clone_size: once; j_call: TRBJ2-7; cdr3_aa: CASRPPGQGYEQYF; cdr3_nt: TGTGCCAGCAGACCTCCGGGACAGGGCTACGAGCAGTACTTC
v_call: TRBV2; d_call: .; clone_size: few; j_call: TRBJ2-5; cdr3_aa: CASRAEETQYF; cdr3_nt: TGTGCCAGCAGGGCCGAAGAGACCCAGTACTTC
v_call: TRBV19; d_call: TRBD1; clone_size: once; j_call: TRBJ2-2; cdr3_aa: CASSRGTGGELFF; cdr3_nt: TGTGCCAGTAGTAGGGGGACAGGCGGGGAGCTGTTTTTT
v_call: TRBV5-1; d_call: TRBD2; clone_size: once; j_call: TRBJ2-2; cdr3_aa: CASSSGLAGVSSGELFF; cdr3_nt: TGCGCCAGCAGCTCGGGACTAGCGGGAGTTTCCTCCGGGGAGCTGTTTTTT
v_call: TRBV19; d_call: .; clone_size: .; j_call: TRBJ2-6; cdr3_aa: CASADYSGANVLTF; cdr3_nt: TGTGCCAGCGCAGATTACTCTGGGGCCAACGTCCTGACTTTC
v_call: TRBV10-3; d_call: .; clone_size: .; j_call: TRBJ2-6; cdr3_aa: CAITGERGSISGANVLTF; cdr3_nt: TGTGCCATCACCGGGGAGAGGGGGTCCATCTCTGGGGCCAACGTCCTGACTTTC
v_call: TRBV25-1; d_call: TRBD1; clone_size: medium-sized; j_call: TRBJ2-7; cdr3_aa: CASSESFQGARVSYEQYF; cdr3_nt: TGTGCCAGCAGTGAAAGTTTCCAGGGGGCTCGGGTATCCTACGAGCAGTACTTC
v_call: TRBV7-2; d_call: TRBD1; clone_size: .; j_call: TRBJ2-3; cdr3_aa: CASSPGGPDTQYF; cdr3_nt: TGTGCCAGCAGTCCAGGGGGCCCTGATACGCAGTATTTT
v_call: TRBV5-1; d_call: TRBD1; clone_size: .; j_call: TRBJ1-5; cdr3_aa: CASSDGTAGGNQPQHF; cdr3_nt: TGCGCCAGCAGCGATGGGACAGCGGGGGGCAATCAGCCCCAGCATTTT
v_call: TRBV5-6; d_call: .; clone_size: .; j_call: TRBJ2-5; cdr3_aa: CASSLSGVQETQYF; cdr3_nt: TGTGCCAGCAGCTTGTCAGGGGTGCAAGAGACCCAGTACTTC
v_call: TRBV30; d_call: TRBD1; clone_size: .; j_call: TRBJ1-5; cdr3_aa: CAWSHRGNQPQHF; cdr3_nt: TGTGCCTGGAGCCACAGGGGGAATCAGCCCCAGCATTTT
v_call: TRBV7-8; d_call: TRBD2; clone_size: .; j_call: TRBJ2-1; cdr3_aa: CASSLEPGLAPFEQFF; cdr3_nt: TGTGCCAGCAGCTTAGAGCCGGGACTAGCCCCATTTGAGCAGTTCTTC
v_call: TRBV7-2; d_call: .; clone_size: .; j_call: TRBJ2-7; cdr3_aa: CASSFTALAYEQYF; cdr3_nt: TGTGCCAGCAGCTTTACCGCCTTGGCTTACGAGCAGTACTTC
v_call: TRBV7-6; d_call: .; clone_size: .; j_call: TRBJ1-2; cdr3_aa: CASSLEPGMGSRGYTF; cdr3_nt: TGTGCCAGCAGCTTAGAGCCGGGAATGGGGTCTAGGGGCTACACCTTC
v_call: TRBV10-2; d_call: TRBD1; clone_size: .; j_call: TRBJ2-1; cdr3_aa: CASRATGGREQFF; cdr3_nt: TGCGCCAGCAGGGCTACAGGGGGCCGTGAGCAGTTCTTC
v_call: TRBV7-9; d_call: TRBD1; clone_size: .; j_call: TRBJ2-7; cdr3_aa: CASSITGGYEQYF; cdr3_nt: TGTGCCAGCAGCATAACAGGGGGCTACGAGCAGTACTTC
v_call: TRBV11-3; d_call: TRBD1; clone_size: .; j_call: TRBJ2-5; cdr3_aa: CASTPGDRGCLETQYF; cdr3_nt: TGTGCCAGCACCCCTGGAGACAGGGGGTGTTTGGAGACCCAGTACTTC
v_call: TRBV19; d_call: TRBD2; clone_size: .; j_call: TRBJ2-1; cdr3_aa: CASSIMGLATYNEQFF; cdr3_nt: TGTGCCAGTAGTATAATGGGACTAGCGACATACAATGAGCAGTTCTTC
v_call: TRBV9; d_call: .; clone_size: .; j_call: TRBJ2-1; cdr3_aa: CASSARPAGASNEQFF; cdr3_nt: TGTGCCAGCAGCGCCCGCCCGGCGGGGGCCTCCAATGAGCAGTTCTTC
v_call: TRBV27; d_call: .; clone_size: .; j_call: TRBJ2-4; cdr3_aa: CASSSGQLAKNIQYF; cdr3_nt: TGTGCCAGCAGTTCAGGACAGCTAGCCAAAAACATTCAGTACTTC
v_call: TRBV6-1; d_call: TRBD2; clone_size: .; j_call: TRBJ2-7; cdr3_aa: CASSERGDSSYEQYF; cdr3_nt: TGTGCCAGCAGTGAACGGGGGGATAGCTCCTACGAGCAGTACTTC
v_call: TRBV5-1; d_call: .; clone_size: .; j_call: TRBJ1-2; cdr3_aa: CASSRQGDNYGYTF; cdr3_nt: TGCGCCAGCAGTCGACAAGGTGATAACTATGGCTACACCTTC